The entry below gives a single T cell receptor (beta chain) sequence along with its context. Its antigen is currently unknown. There were no recent acute infections or vaccinations among the donors, who were healthy HIV-negative adults. The authors divided CD4+ cells into CD45RA+ naive and CD45RA-negative memory subsets. The data are from a study of shared clonotypes between healthy human individuals. Across the study: There were three CD4 naive, three CD4 memory, two CD8 naive and one CD8 memory plates per donor. Study-level results: The diversity represented, both genetic and in exposure history, was limited by few donors.

Clones were read by immunoSEQ multiplex PCR, and TCRdb kept only the in-frame ones, dropping some. The sample includes 1,500,000 or so clones, around 98.5% of them seen just once. The sequence was collected from a man aged 30 to 45 in good health. The source material was naive CD4+ T cells sorted from blood. Subset denoted: CD45RA+ positively selected.

CDR3 residues: CASSSTGQGASNQPQHF. The CDR3 nucleotides read TGTGCCAGTAGTTCCACAGGACAGGGGGCGAGCAATCAGCCCCAGCATTTT. The V and J genes are TRBV19 and TRBJ1-5; 11 nucleotides line up with TRBD1. Germline trimming cut 5 bases from V and 1 base from J; bases unmatched to any gene: 7. The CDR3 contains 17 residues. Per germline, CDR1 LNHDA and CDR2 SQIVND (reference sequence).